This passage covers 30 T cell receptor beta chains from one sample sequenced in a study of T cell responses to AZD1222 COVID-19 vaccine. Only in-frame clones appear in the TCRdb table, and some are missing; sequencing was by immunoSEQ multiplex PCR. The sample lists about 130,000 clones, over 90% occurring once. The sample here was peripheral blood, taken on day 0 of AZD1222 vaccination. The origin of the receptors is an adult in good health.

The rearrangement joins TRBV5-6 to TRBJ1-2; D might be TRBD1 (5 bases). The germline CDR1 and CDR2 sequences are SGHDT and YYEEEE. Between the trimmed V and J ends, which lost 4 bases and 7 bases, there was a span of 11 bases. The CDR3 runs to 12 residues. In nucleotides, the CDR3 is TGTGCCAGCAGCCCCAGGGTTGGTGGCTACACCTTC. The encoded protein is CASSPRVGGYTF. The full variable domain, rest sourced from reference TRBV5-6 and TRBJ1-2, is DAGVTQSPTHLIKTRGQQVTLRCSPKSGHDTVSWYQQALGQGPQFIFQYYEEEERQRGNFPDRFSGHQFPNYSSELNVNALLLGDSALYLCASSPRVGGYTFGSGTRLTVV.

The chain couples TRBV5-4 to TRBJ2-3, with D perhaps being TRBD1 or TRBD2 (5 bases each). Per the germline V gene, CDR1 is SGHNT and CDR2 is YYREEE (reference sequence). The V end lost 4 bases, the J end lost 8 bases, and 17 bases lay between the germline ends. The CDR3 extends over 14 amino acids. CDR3 sequence (DNA): TGTGCCAGCAGCCGGTGGGACGGAGCAGGTACGCAGTATTTT. Translation gives CASSRWDGAGTQYF.

V usage is TRBV6-1 and J usage is TRBJ1-1, with 8 bases matching TRBD1. J lost 6 bases, V lost 3 bases, and 6 bases had no gene match. Germline CDR1 reads MNHNS; CDR2 reads SASEGT. This CDR3 is 14 amino acids long. The CDR3 protein is CASSDGRGRPEAFF. CDR3 DNA: TGTGCCAGCAGTGATGGCAGGGGGCGGCCTGAAGCTTTCTTT.

This clone has just one count. The chain links TRBV6-5 to TRBJ2-1; TRBD2 matches 7 bases. The trim removed 4 bases at V and 6 bases at J, leaving 12 bases unmatched. The germline CDR1 and CDR2 sequences are MNHEY and SVGAGI. The CDR3 sequence is 16 residues long. In DNA form, the CDR3 reads TGTGCCAGCAGTTGGACTCTAGCGGCCGATATCAATGAGCAGTTCTTC. Translating gives CASSWTLAADINEQFF.

The chain employs TRBV5-1 and TRBJ1-4; D uncertain. Germline lookup yields CDR1 SGHRS and CDR2 YFSETQ. The CDR3 spans 13 residues. With 0 bases removed from V and 6 bases from J, the gap between germline ends came to 6 bases. This CDR3 reads CASSLGTDEKLFF. CDR3 DNA sequence: TGCGCCAGCAGCTTGGGGACGGATGAAAAACTGTTTTTT.

This clone came up a few times. This chain connects TRBV7-2 to TRBJ1-2; D is perhaps TRBD1 (5 bases). Germline CDR1 is SGHTA and CDR2 is FQGNSA. CDR3 length: 15 residues. Trimming removed 3 bases at V and 3 bases at J, with 14 bases between. This CDR3 is CASSLGDGAYYGYTF. The DNA for the CDR3 is TGTGCCAGCAGCTTGGGGGACGGAGCATACTATGGCTACACCTTC.

This chain links TRBV5-1 with TRBJ1-5; 9 nucleotides match TRBD1. J lost 6 bases, V lost 2 bases, and 0 bases had no gene match. From germline, CDR1 is SGHRS and CDR2 YFSETQ. The CDR3 extends over 13 amino acids. The DNA of the CDR3 is TGCGCCAGCAGCTTACAGGGGGCTCAGCCCCAGCATTTT. It is translated as CASSLQGAQPQHF.

The chain joins TRBV11-2 to TRBJ1-1; no clear D gene. Trimming left V 3 bases short and J 8 bases short, with 10 bases between. The CDR3 is 12 amino acids. Germline assignment: CDR1 SGHAT and CDR2 FQNNGV. This chain's CDR3 is CASSFVVREAFF. The DNA for the CDR3 is TGTGCCAGCAGCTTCGTAGTCAGGGAAGCTTTCTTT.

The rearrangement links TRBV9 to TRBJ2-1, with D possibly matching TRBD2 (5 bases). There are 15 residues in the CDR3. From germline, CDR1 is SGDLS and CDR2 YYNGEE. Trimming cost V 2 bases and J 0 bases, with 9 bases left between them. The CDR3 DNA follows: TGTGCCAGCAGCGTGGAGGCGAGCTCCTACAATGAGCAGTTCTTC. Translation gives CASSVEASSYNEQFF.

The chain links TRBV19 to TRBJ1-5, with TRBD1 identical over 11 bases. Germline CDR1 is LNHDA and CDR2 is SQIVND (reference sequence). The CDR3 is made up of 14 amino acids. Trimming removed 5 bases from V and 5 bases from J; junction bases left unmatched: 2. CDR3 in DNA: TGTGCCAGTAGTGGGACAGGGGGACATCAGCCCCAGCATTTT. Translating gives CASSGTGGHQPQHF. Drawing the rest from reference TRBV19 and TRBJ1-5, the complete variable domain is DGGITQSPKYLFRKEGQNVTLSCEQNLNHDAMYWYRQDPGQGLRLIYYSQIVNDFQKGDIAEGYSVSREKKESFPLTVTSAQKNPTAFYLCASSGTGGHQPQHFGDGTRLSIL.

The V gene is TRBV3-1 (or the pseudogene TRBV3-2), the J gene TRBJ2-5, with D possibly matching TRBD1 (5 bases). This CDR3 has 14 amino acids. CDR1 and CDR2 (germline): LGHDT, YNNKEL (reference sequence). With 2 bases removed from V and 3 bases from J, the gap between germline ends came to 10 bases. In nucleotides, the CDR3 is TGTGCCAGCAGCCAAAGGGGTTTAGAAGAGACCCAGTACTTC. Its translation is CASSQRGLEETQYF.

The V call is TRBV12-2, the J call TRBJ2-5; the table's TRBD2 call for D was not verified on the DNA. TRBV12-2 is a pseudogene. The CDR3 is 15 amino acids. The CDR3 loop is CASKTGTSGAETQYF. CDR3 nucleotides: TGTGCAAGTAAGACTGGGACTAGCGGGGCTGAGACCCAGTACTTC.

The rearrangement uses TRBV19 and TRBJ1-4, with a weak D call TRBD1 (6 bases). The CDR3 is 14 residues long. The V gene lost 7 bases and the J gene lost 4 bases, with 13 bases spanning the gap. Per the germline V gene, CDR1 is LNHDA and CDR2 is SQIVND (reference sequence). DNA of the CDR3: TGTGCCAGTAAAGCGGACAGCCTTAATGAAAAACTGTTTTTT. Protein: CASKADSLNEKLFF.

The chain links TRBV30 to TRBJ1-2; 8 nucleotides agree with TRBD1. Germline trimming cut 0 bases from V and 4 bases from J; bases unmatched to any gene: 7. The CDR3 consists of 15 residues. Germline loops: CDR1 GTSNPN, CDR2 SVGIG (reference sequence). The chain's CDR3 is CAWSVQGGLGYGYTF. For the CDR3, the DNA is TGTGCCTGGAGTGTACAGGGGGGCCTTGGCTATGGCTACACCTTC.

This clone was counted a single time. The CDR3 sequence is CASSSVSGSQETQYF. CDR3 nucleotides: TGTGCCAGCAGTTCTGTTTCGGGGTCCCAAGAGACCCAGTACTTC. J is TRBJ2-5 and V is TRBV28; maybe TRBD2 (5 bases). The germline V gene encodes CDR1 MDHEN and CDR2 SYDVKM. The CDR3 is made up of 15 amino acids. Trimming took 4 bases from V and 1 from J, leaving 13 bases between them.

J is TRBJ2-1 and V is TRBV20-1, with D unresolved. Germline-derived CDR1 and CDR2 are DFQATT and SNEGSKA (reference sequence). The V end lost 4 bases, the J end lost 3 bases, and 1 base lay between the germline ends. The CDR3 runs to 10 residues. CDR3 nucleotide sequence: TGCAGTGCTATCTACAATGAGCAGTTCTTC. It specifies CSAIYNEQFF.

V usage is TRBV9 and J usage is TRBJ1-2; 7 bases fit TRBD1. This CDR3 has 14 amino acids. The V gene's germline CDR1 is SGDLS and CDR2 YYNGEE. V was clipped by 3 bases and J by 7 bases; unmatched bases: 9. CDR3 nucleotides: TGTGCCAGCAGCGACGGGACAGTGGCTCTTGGCTACACCTTC. This encodes CASSDGTVALGYTF. Full variable domain (outside the CDR3, taken from reference TRBV9 and TRBJ1-2): DSGVTQTPKHLITATGQRVTLRCSPRSGDLSVYWYQQSLDQGLQFLIQYYNGEERAKGNILERFSAQQFPDLHSELNLSSLELGDSALYFCASSDGTVALGYTFGSGTRLTVV.

The genes are TRBV3-1 (or the pseudogene TRBV3-2) and TRBJ1-1; 7 nucleotides agree with TRBD1. CDR3 length equals 19 residues. V trimming: 1 base; J trimming: 1 base; junction bases outside the gene matches: 15. CDR1 is LGHDT and CDR2 is YNNKEL in the germline V gene (reference sequence). The CDR3 coding sequence is TGTGCCAGCAGCCAAGGGTTAAGACCGGGACAGCCCGAGAACACTGAAGCTTTCTTT. Its translation is CASSQGLRPGQPENTEAFF.

The gene calls are TRBV5-4 and TRBJ2-2; no firm D call. There are 13 residues in the CDR3. CDR1 SGHNT and CDR2 YYREEE come from the germline V gene (reference sequence). V lost 0 bases to trimming and J lost 7 bases, with 7 bases between them. The CDR3 region has the DNA TGTGCCAGCAGCTTGGTGGTGAGCGGGGAGCTGTTTTTT. Translated, it gives CASSLVVSGELFF.

The chain carries TRBV3-1 (or the pseudogene TRBV3-2) and TRBJ1-1; perhaps TRBD1 as D (6 bases). The ends were cut back, 4 bases at V and 0 bases at J, with 18 bases in the middle. The CDR3 runs 17 residues. In germline, CDR1 is LGHDT, CDR2 YNNKEL (reference sequence). For the CDR3, the DNA is TGTGCCAGCAGCCTCGCGCCGGGGGCCGGAATGAACACTGAAGCTTTCTTT. Amino acid sequence: CASSLAPGAGMNTEAFF.

The chain joins TRBV29-1 to TRBJ1-2; no reliable D call. The length of the CDR3 is 13 residues. Germline V gives CDR1 SQVTM, CDR2 ANQGSEA. Trimming left V 5 bases short and J 0 bases short, with 10 bases between. This chain's CDR3 is CSVLSYANYGYTF. CDR3 nucleotide sequence: TGCAGCGTTCTTTCATACGCTAACTATGGCTACACCTTC. The variable domain in full, completed from reference TRBV29-1 and TRBJ1-2, reads SAVISQKPSRDICQRGTSLTIQCQVDSQVTMMFWYRQQPGQSLTLIATANQGSEATYESGFVIDKFPISRPNLTFSTLTVSNMSPEDSSIYLCSVLSYANYGYTFGSGTRLTVV.

The chain couples TRBV4-1 to TRBJ1-2, with 8 bases that match TRBD1. The CDR3 sequence is 14 residues long. Germline-derived CDR1 and CDR2 are MGHRA and YSYEKL. The V segment lost 3 bases and the J segment 4 bases; nucleotides outside the gene matches: 4. Written as DNA, the CDR3 is TGCGCCAGCAGCCAGCAGGGGACAGGCTATGGCTACACCTTC. Its protein product is CASSQQGTGYGYTF.

The genes are TRBV5-4 and TRBJ1-2; 9 nucleotides match TRBD1. Germline V gives CDR1 SGHNT, CDR2 YYREEE (reference sequence). Trimming at V came to 2 bases and at J to 5 bases, leaving 4 bases not matched to a gene. The CDR3 spans 14 residues. The CDR3 protein is CASSLQGAYYGYTF. The CDR3 nucleotides are TGTGCCAGCAGCTTACAGGGGGCGTATTATGGCTACACCTTC. The full variable domain, its missing parts supplied by reference TRBV5-4 and TRBJ1-2, is ETGVTQSPTHLIKTRGQQVTLRCSSQSGHNTVSWYQQALGQGPQFIFQYYREEENGRGNFPPRFSGLQFPNYSSELNVNALELDDSALYLCASSLQGAYYGYTFGSGTRLTVV.

This clone was counted once. The gene calls are TRBV18 and TRBJ1-2, with 10 bases identical to TRBD1. Trimming cost V 4 bases and J 8 bases; bases outside gene matches: 4. The CDR3 has 13 amino acids. Germline V gene sequence: CDR1 KGHSH, CDR2 LQKENI. CDR3 nucleotides: TGTGCCAGCTCACTAGGACAGGGGGAAGGCTACACCTTC. It is translated as CASSLGQGEGYTF.

This CDR3 reads CASAEGRNQPQHF. The CDR3 bases are TGTGCCAGCGCAGAGGGCAGAAATCAGCCCCAGCATTTT. The chain couples TRBV11-2 to TRBJ1-5, with no clear D. The CDR3 sequence is 13 residues long. Trimming removed 8 bases at V and 4 bases at J, with 12 bases between. The V gene's germline CDR1 is SGHAT and CDR2 FQNNGV.

The chain combines TRBV7-9 with TRBJ2-3; D may be TRBD2 (7 bases). The CDR3 spans 16 residues. The germline V gene has CDR1 SEHNR and CDR2 FQNEAQ (reference sequence). Trimming removed 6 bases from V and 3 bases from J, with 19 bases in between. The CDR3 region is CASRPFVRGRTDTQYF. The CDR3 DNA is TGTGCCAGCAGGCCCTTTGTGCGGGGGCGGACAGATACGCAGTATTTT.

The V and J genes are TRBV2 and TRBJ2-3; 7 bases fit TRBD1. The CDR3 contains 14 residues. Per germline, CDR1 SNHLY and CDR2 FYNNEI. Here the CDR3 reads CAHRGGAATDTQYF. CDR3 nucleotides: TGTGCGCACCGAGGGGGCGCGGCCACGGATACGCAGTATTTT.

V is TRBV11-2 and J is TRBJ2-7; TRBD1 matches at 9 bases. CDR1 is SGHAT and CDR2 is FQNNGV in the germline V gene. CDR3 length: 14 residues. The V and J ends lost 5 bases and 6 bases, in that order; junction bases with no gene match: 8. CDR3 loop: CASSPRTGDVEQYF. CDR3 nucleotides: TGTGCCAGCAGCCCCCGGACAGGGGACGTCGAGCAGTACTTC. Complete variable domain (other parts from reference TRBV11-2 and TRBJ2-7): EAGVAQSPRYKIIEKRQSVAFWCNPISGHATLYWYQQILGQGPKLLIQFQNNGVVDDSQLPKDRFSAERLKGVDSTLKIQPAKLEDSAVYLCASSPRTGDVEQYFGPGTRLTVT.

The genes are TRBV3-1 (or the pseudogene TRBV3-2) and TRBJ2-2; D gene uncertain. The V end was cut by 6 bases, the J end by 2 bases, with 1 base between. CDR3 length equals 11 residues. Germline CDR1 is LGHDT and CDR2 is YNNKEL (reference sequence). CDR3 region: CASSNTGELFF. In nucleotides, the CDR3 is TGTGCCAGCAGTAACACCGGGGAGCTGTTTTTT.

The J gene is TRBJ1-4, the V gene TRBV10-3; 7 positions agree with TRBD1. V dropped 6 bases and J dropped 5; count of bases not matched to a gene: 6. This CDR3 comprises 14 residues. Germline loops: CDR1 ENHRY, CDR2 SYGVKD. The CDR3, as DNA: TGTGCCATCAGCGACGGGACAGTCAATGAAAAACTGTTTTTT. It is translated as CAISDGTVNEKLFF.